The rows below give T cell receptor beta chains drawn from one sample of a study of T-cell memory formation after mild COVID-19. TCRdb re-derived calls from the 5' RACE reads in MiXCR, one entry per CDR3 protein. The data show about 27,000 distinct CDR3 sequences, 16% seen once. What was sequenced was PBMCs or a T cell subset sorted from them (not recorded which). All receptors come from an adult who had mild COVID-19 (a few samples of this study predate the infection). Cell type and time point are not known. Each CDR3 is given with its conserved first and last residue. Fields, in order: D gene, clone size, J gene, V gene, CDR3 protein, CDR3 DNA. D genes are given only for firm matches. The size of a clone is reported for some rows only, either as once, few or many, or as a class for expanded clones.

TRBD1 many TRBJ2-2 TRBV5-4 CASSPKPGQGGAGELFF TGTGCCAGCAGCCCAAAACCTGGACAGGGTGGGGCCGGGGAGCTGTTTTTT
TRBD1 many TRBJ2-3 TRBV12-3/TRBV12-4 CASSFGQATDTQYF TGTGCCAGCAGTTTCGGACAGGCCACAGATACGCAGTATTTT
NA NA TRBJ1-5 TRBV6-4 CASSDSKVRDQPQHF TGTGCCAGCAGTGACTCGAAGGTCCGCGATCAGCCCCAGCATTTT
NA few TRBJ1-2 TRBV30 CAWSSSNGRIYGYTF TGTGCCTGGAGTTCTTCAAACGGACGGATCTATGGCTACACCTTC
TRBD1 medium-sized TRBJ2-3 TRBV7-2 CASRSHRTGADTQYF TGTGCCAGCAGATCGCACAGAACAGGGGCAGATACGCAGTATTTT
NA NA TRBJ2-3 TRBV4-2 CASSREEDTQYF TGTGCCAGCAGCAGAGAGGAGGATACGCAGTATTTT
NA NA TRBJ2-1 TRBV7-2 CASSSPPQGPNEQFF TGTGCCAGCAGTTCCCCCCCGCAAGGGCCAAATGAGCAGTTCTTC
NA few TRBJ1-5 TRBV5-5 CASSLGSSNQPQHF TGTGCCAGCAGCTTGGGGTCAAGCAATCAGCCCCAGCATTTT
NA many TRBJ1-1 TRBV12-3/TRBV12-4 CASSFTLFTEAFF TGTGCCAGCAGTTTCACATTGTTCACTGAAGCTTTCTTT
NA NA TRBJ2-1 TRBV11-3 CASSSRLVSHYEQFF TGTGCCAGCAGCTCCCGACTAGTATCACACTATGAGCAGTTCTTC
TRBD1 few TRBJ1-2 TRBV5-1 CASSLGTGNDGYTF TGCGCCAGCAGCCTAGGGACAGGGAACGATGGCTACACCTTC
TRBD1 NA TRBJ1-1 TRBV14 CASSLSGTGVRLNTEAFF TGTGCCAGCAGCCTTAGTGGGACAGGGGTACGTTTGAACACTGAAGCTTTCTTT
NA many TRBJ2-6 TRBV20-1 CSAGPRAPMEAGANVLTF TGCAGTGCTGGCCCGAGGGCCCCTATGGAGGCCGGGGCCAACGTCCTGACTTTC
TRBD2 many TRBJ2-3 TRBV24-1 CATSEPLTSGHGDTQYF TGTGCCACCAGTGAGCCATTAACTAGCGGACACGGAGATACGCAGTATTTT
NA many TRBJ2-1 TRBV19 CASSNFGRGSYNEQFF TGTGCCAGTAGTAACTTCGGGCGGGGATCCTACAATGAGCAGTTCTTC
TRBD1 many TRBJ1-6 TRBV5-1 CASSLQGSNSPLHF TGCGCCAGCAGCCTACAGGGGAGTAATTCACCCCTCCACTTT
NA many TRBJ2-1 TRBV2 CASSLQGNEQFF TGTGCCAGCAGCTTGCAGGGGAATGAGCAGTTCTTC
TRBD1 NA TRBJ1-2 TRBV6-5 CASSHDRVHGYTF TGTGCCAGCAGCCACGACAGGGTTCATGGCTACACCTTC
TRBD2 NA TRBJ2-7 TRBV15 CATSRVSPSGEQYF TGTGCCACCAGCAGAGTCTCACCTAGCGGGGAGCAGTACTTC
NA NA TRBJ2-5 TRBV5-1 CASSVGPGKETQYF TGCGCCAGCAGCGTCGGACCGGGAAAAGAGACCCAGTACTTC
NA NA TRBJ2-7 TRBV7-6 CASSLLGVYEQYF TGTGCCAGCAGCTTATTGGGAGTCTACGAGCAGTACTTC
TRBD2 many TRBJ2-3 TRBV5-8 CASSPGLAVTDTQYF TGTGCCAGCAGCCCCGGACTAGCTGTCACAGATACGCAGTATTTT
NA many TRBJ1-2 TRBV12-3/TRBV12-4 CASSEVLGYGYTF TGTGCCAGCAGCGAGGTTCTCGGCTATGGCTACACCTTC
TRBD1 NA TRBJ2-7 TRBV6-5 CASSPGQGAGEQYF TGTGCCAGCAGTCCGGGACAGGGGGCCGGCGAGCAGTACTTC
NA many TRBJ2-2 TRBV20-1 CSARRINTGELFF TGCAGTGCTCGGAGGATAAACACCGGGGAGCTGTTTTTT